The clone carrying this T cell receptor beta chain occurred once. The target antigen is unknown. This specimen comes from a study of OX40 agonist ivuxolimab in advanced cancers. The overall study: Prior therapy, whether anti-PD-1, anti-PD-L1 or anti-CTLA-4, was allowed, and about 39% had some. Two patients with cutaneous melanoma and one with hepatocellular carcinoma, three in total, showed partial responses.

The assay was immunoSEQ multiplex PCR, and TCRdb's table has in-frame clones only and misses some. The profile shows approximately 87,000 clones, roughly 90% of them singletons. Study-wide results and caveats: CD4+ T cells averaged fewer expanded clones than CD8+ T cells.

This CDR3 is built from 14 residues. CDR1 and CDR2 (germline): SGHRS, YFSETQ. Trimming removed 2 bases from V and 3 bases from J, with 11 bases in between. Material: CD4+ or CD8+ T cells sorted from blood, obtained in a trial of the OX40 agonist ivuxolimab. The sequence was obtained from an adult with an advanced solid tumor such as melanoma, head and neck, liver or kidney cancer. This chain connects TRBV5-1 to TRBJ1-2; D is possibly TRBD1 (5 bases). The CDR3 nucleotides read TGCGCCAGCAGCTTCGACAAAGGGGACTATGGCTACACCTTC. Amino acids: CASSFDKGDYGYTF.